One sample yielded the 27 T cell receptor beta chains listed below, sequenced in a study of CD8+CD57+ T cells in acquired aplastic anemia. For CDR3 and TCR beta VDJ profiling, genomic DNA was the template used. TCRdb re-analysed the reads in MiXCR, keeping a single row per CDR3 protein. The repertoire holds some 180,000 distinct CDR3 sequences, less than 55% seen once, with around 2.7% in the top ten. The sample taken for sequencing was sorted CD4+, CD8+, or CD8+CD57+ T cells (not recorded which) from PBMCs. These receptors all stem from a human donor in good health.

In its sample, this clonotype was seen many times. The rearrangement joins TRBV5-6 to TRBJ2-7; either TRBD1 or TRBD2 may supply D (6 bases each). The V end lost 1 base, the J end lost 1 base, and 12 bases lay between the germline ends. The germline V gene has CDR1 SGHDT and CDR2 YYEEEE. The CDR3 totals 15 residues. CDR3 coding DNA: TGTGCCAGCAGCTTGCCCGGGGGCGCGTCCTACGAGCAGTACTTC. Translation: CASSLPGGASYEQYF.

This clonotype was counted ten times or more. The chain employs TRBV24-1 and TRBJ2-2; D possibly corresponds to TRBD1 (6 bases). V dropped 0 bases and J dropped 2 bases, with 18 bases sitting between them. The CDR3 extends over 19 amino acids. The germline CDR1 and CDR2 sequences are KGHDR and SFDVKD. The CDR3 loop is CATSDLVGVRGSNTGELFF. The CDR3 nucleotides are TGTGCCACCAGTGATTTGGTAGGAGTGAGGGGGTCTAACACCGGGGAGCTGTTTTTT.

In this sample, this clonotype turned up many times. This sequence joins TRBV5-1 and TRBJ2-3; D call uncertain. The ends were cut back, 0 bases at V and 7 bases at J, with 15 bases in the middle. CDR3 length: 15 amino acids. Germline loops: CDR1 SGHRS, CDR2 YFSETQ. CDR3 bases: TGCGCCAGCAGCTTGGGGCCGGAAGGGTCGAATACGCAGTATTTT. This gives the protein CASSLGPEGSNTQYF.

The rearrangement links TRBV12-3 or TRBV12-4 to TRBJ2-7; unclear D gene. V lost 1 base to trimming and J lost 3 bases, with 10 bases between them. CDR3 length equals 14 residues. The CDR3 reads CASSLGFTLYEQYF. The CDR3 coding sequence is TGTGCCAGCAGTTTAGGATTTACCCTCTACGAGCAGTACTTC.

This clonotype was seen just once. DNA for the CDR3: TGTGCCAGCAGTGCTAGTTTAGCTGCCTACGAGCAGTACTTC. Its protein product is CASSASLAAYEQYF. J is TRBJ2-7 and V is TRBV2; D call uncertain. This CDR3 spans 14 amino acids. The V gene's germline CDR1 is SNHLY and CDR2 FYNNEI. V lost 4 bases and J 2 bases, leaving 12 bases between the germline ends.

The rearrangement joins TRBV7-6 to TRBJ2-7; 7 nucleotides agree with TRBD1. The ends lost 5 bases at V and 7 bases at J; junction bases unmatched: 5. The CDR3 is made up of 12 amino acids. Germline loops: CDR1 SGHVS, CDR2 FNYEAQ. In DNA form, the CDR3 reads TGTGCCAGCAGCCCGGGGACAGCTGAGCAGTACTTC. Its translation is CASSPGTAEQYF.

The rearrangement joins TRBV29-1 to TRBJ2-3; D call uncertain. The CDR3 extends over 13 amino acids. V gave up 3 bases and J gave up 2 bases, with 9 bases separating them. Germline CDR1 and CDR2: SQVTM and ANQGSEA. The CDR3 region is CSVDPSLTDTQYF. The CDR3 DNA reads TGCAGCGTTGACCCATCCCTCACAGATACGCAGTATTTT.

Points on this clonotype: A much larger clone differs by one base, so this may be a read error. The CDR3 region is CASSPQGYKYEQYF. CDR3 bases: TGTGCCAGCAGCCCACAGGGATATAAATACGAGCAGTACTTC. This chain links TRBV6-9 with TRBJ2-7, with D possibly being TRBD1 (6 bases). Germline CDR1 is MNHGY and CDR2 is SVAAGI. The CDR3 runs 14 residues. V dropped 6 bases and J dropped 4 bases, with 16 bases sitting between them.

The chain has TRBV2 and TRBJ2-1; D gene uncertain. CDR1 SNHLY and CDR2 FYNNEI come from the germline V gene. The CDR3 sequence is 13 residues long. Trimming pared 8 bases from V and 5 bases from J, leaving 13 bases between. The CDR3 loop is CASSAGADNEQFF. CDR3 nucleotide sequence: TGTGCCAGCTCGGCAGGTGCTGACAATGAGCAGTTCTTC.

The chain recombines TRBV20-1 with TRBJ2-7; D could derive from TRBD1 or TRBD2 (6 bases each). The CDR3 contains 13 residues. Germline V gene sequence: CDR1 DFQATT, CDR2 SNEGSKA (reference sequence). V was trimmed by 3 bases and J by 2 bases, leaving 11 bases between them. The CDR3 DNA reads TGCAGTGCTAGTTACGGGGGCCCCTACGAGCAGTACTTC. Encoded protein: CSASYGGPYEQYF.

This clonotype was counted a few times. The J gene is TRBJ2-5, the V gene TRBV7-2; D is unresolved. The CDR3 runs to 13 residues. V lost 2 bases and J 4 bases, leaving 8 bases between the germline ends. The germline gives CDR1 SGHTA, CDR2 FQGNSA. CDR3: CASSLRGRETQYF. The CDR3 DNA follows: TGTGCCAGCAGCTTACGAGGTCGAGAGACCCAGTACTTC.

V and J are TRBV19 and TRBJ1-1; D perhaps matches TRBD1 (5 bases). The CDR3 is 14 amino acids. V lost 3 bases to trimming and J lost 2 bases, with 10 bases between them. Germline loops: CDR1 LNHDA, CDR2 SQIVND (reference sequence). DNA for the CDR3: TGTGCCAGTAGTATGGGGCAGCTTAACACTGAAGCTTTCTTT. Its translation is CASSMGQLNTEAFF.

In this sample, this clonotype turned up many times. This chain links TRBV3-1 with TRBJ2-5; a possible D gene is TRBD1 (6 bases). Germline CDR1 reads LGHDT; CDR2 reads YNNKEL (reference sequence). This CDR3 contains 14 residues. The V end was cut by 3 bases, the J end by 5 bases, with 13 bases between. CDR3 DNA sequence: TGTGCCAGCAGCCAGGGGGCTCGGGGCGAGACCCAGTACTTC. It is translated as CASSQGARGETQYF.

Many counts were recorded for this clonotype. The chain links TRBV24-1 to TRBJ2-1; D may match TRBD1 or TRBD2 (5 bases each). The CDR3 runs 15 residues. The germline V and J ends were trimmed by 3 bases and 7 bases, with 15 bases remaining between them. The germline V gene encodes CDR1 KGHDR and CDR2 SFDVKD. CDR3 sequence (DNA): TGTGCCACCAGTGATCCGGGGACCGGCAGGAATGAGCAGTTCTTC. Protein: CATSDPGTGRNEQFF.

The rearrangement links TRBV2 to TRBJ2-7, with 9 bases fitting TRBD1. V dropped 5 bases and J dropped 1; count of bases not matched to a gene: 6. Germline V gene sequence: CDR1 SNHLY, CDR2 FYNNEI. The CDR3 length is 15 residues. The CDR3 is CASSWDRENSYEQYF. The CDR3 DNA follows: TGTGCCAGCAGTTGGGACAGGGAGAATTCCTACGAGCAGTACTTC. Variable domain in full (rest from reference TRBV2 and TRBJ2-7): EPEVTQTPSHQVTQMGQEVILRCVPISNHLYFYWYRQILGQKVEFLVSFYNNEISEKSEIFDDQFSVERPDGSNFTLKIRSTKLEDSAMYFCASSWDRENSYEQYFGPGTRLTVT.

The chain is built from TRBV9 and TRBJ2-6; tentatively, D is TRBD1 or TRBD2 (5 bases each). Germline V gene lookup returns CDR1 SGDLS and CDR2 YYNGEE. V was cut by 5 bases and J by 0 bases, with 9 bases left in between. The CDR3 length is 15 residues. CDR3 region: CASRRGLSGANVLTF. For the CDR3, the DNA is TGTGCCAGCAGACGGGGCCTCTCTGGGGCCAACGTCCTGACTTTC.

CDR3 protein: CASSPQWAGEQYF. CDR3 coding DNA: TGTGCCAGCAGCCCCCAGTGGGCAGGGGAGCAGTACTTC. The V and J genes are TRBV7-9 and TRBJ2-7, with D perhaps TRBD1 (5 bases). V was shortened by 5 bases and J by 7 bases, with 15 bases between the two germline ends. Germline values: CDR1 SEHNR, CDR2 FQNEAQ (reference sequence). The CDR3 contains 13 residues. The full variable domain, completed using reference TRBV7-9 and TRBJ2-7, is DTGVSQNPRHKITKRGQNVTFRCDPISEHNRLYWYRQTLGQGPEFLTYFQNEAQLEKSRLLSDRFSAERPKGSFSTLEIQRTEQGDSAMYLCASSPQWAGEQYFGPGTRLTVT.

The chain uses TRBV6-5 and TRBJ2-5, with 10 bases identical to TRBD1. CDR1 is MNHEY and CDR2 is SVGAGI in the germline V gene. J lost 5 bases, V lost 2 bases, and 5 bases had no gene match. The CDR3 extends over 15 amino acids. CDR3 protein: CASSYPETGGETQYF. CDR3 nucleotide sequence: TGTGCCAGCAGTTACCCGGAGACAGGGGGCGAGACCCAGTACTTC.

The chain couples TRBV12-3 or TRBV12-4 to TRBJ2-3; TRBD1 or TRBD2 may be the D gene (5 bases each). The germline V and J ends were trimmed by 6 bases and 5 bases, with 18 bases remaining between them. CDR3 size: 15 residues. The CDR3 sequence is CASRAGTHAGDTQYF. DNA for the CDR3: TGTGCCAGCAGGGCCGGGACCCACGCGGGAGATACGCAGTATTTT.

The V call is TRBV6-2 or TRBV6-3, the J call TRBJ2-7; maybe TRBD2 (5 bases). The CDR3 is 13 residues long. Between the trimmed V and J ends, which lost 0 bases and 6 bases, there was a span of 9 bases. CDR1 MNHEY and CDR2 SVGEGT come from the germline V gene. The chain's CDR3 is CASSYSRGREQYF. CDR3 nucleotide sequence: TGTGCCAGCAGTTACTCGAGAGGGCGCGAGCAGTACTTC.

This clonotype was detected many times. The V and J genes are TRBV12-3 or TRBV12-4 and TRBJ2-7; 7 bases are a match to TRBD2. CDR3 length: 14 residues. V shed 3 bases and J 6 bases; nucleotides not matched to a gene: 8. For the CDR3, the DNA is TGTGCCAGCAGTTTCCAGGGAGGGCCGGCCGAGCAGTACTTC. Encoded protein: CASSFQGGPAEQYF.

The V and J genes are TRBV19 and TRBJ1-1, with D tentatively TRBD1 (5 bases). The CDR3 contains 12 residues. The germline V gene has CDR1 LNHDA and CDR2 SQIVND (reference sequence). Trimming pared 5 bases from V and 7 bases from J, leaving 11 bases between. CDR3 sequence (DNA): TGTGCCAGTAGTCCCGGGGGGATTGAAGCTTTCTTT. Translated, it gives CASSPGGIEAFF.

The table lists this clonotype with a few counts. A much larger clone sits a single nucleotide away, making a read error possible. The V and J genes are TRBV9 and TRBJ1-2; D unclear. The CDR3 is made up of 14 amino acids. V lost 3 bases and J 4 bases, leaving 13 bases between the germline ends. Looked up from germline, CDR1 is SGDLS and CDR2 is YYNGEE. The CDR3 is CASSDSGIGYGYTF. Here the CDR3 DNA reads TGTGCCAGCAGCGACTCGGGCATTGGCTATGGCTACACCTTC.

The gene calls are TRBV20-1 and TRBJ2-7; unclear D gene. V was pared by 2 bases and J by 3 bases, with 8 bases between. CDR1 and CDR2 from the germline V gene are DFQATT and SNEGSKA (reference sequence). This CDR3 contains 12 residues. CDR3 sequence: CSARPDDYEQYF. Written as DNA, the CDR3 is TGCAGTGCTAGACCGGATGACTACGAGCAGTACTTC.

Points on this clonotype: Because it lacks the conserved phenylalanine or tryptophan at the end, this CDR3 is likely a read error. The chain employs TRBV25-1 and TRBJ1-5; D not certain. The CDR3 contains 15 residues. Looked up from germline, CDR1 is MGHDK and CDR2 is SYGVNS. V dropped 3 bases and J dropped 1 base, with 10 bases sitting between them. In nucleotides, the CDR3 is TGTGCCAGCAGTGATGCGTCAGAGAGCAATCAGCCCCAGCATCTT. Amino acids: CASSDASESNQPQHL.

The sample holds many counts of this clonotype. J is TRBJ1-6 and V is TRBV5-6; D perhaps matches TRBD1 (5 bases). Germline V lookup: CDR1 SGHDT, CDR2 YYEEEE. The CDR3 spans 14 residues. With 0 bases removed from V and 8 bases from J, the gap between germline ends came to 9 bases. In nucleotides, the CDR3 is TGTGCCAGCAGCTTGGAAAGGGGTGATTCACCCCTCCACTTT. This translates into CASSLERGDSPLHF.

This chain links TRBV19 with TRBJ2-2; D perhaps matches TRBD2 (5 bases). From germline, CDR1 is LNHDA and CDR2 SQIVND (reference sequence). The CDR3 totals 14 residues. V was clipped by 4 bases and J by 7 bases, with 13 bases between them. The CDR3 coding sequence is TGTGCCAGTAGTACCTGGGAGTCGCGCGGGGAGCTGTTTTTT. Its protein product is CASSTWESRGELFF.